This paragraph reports one T cell receptor beta chain. Its antigen is still unknown. V lost 7 bases to trimming and J lost 0 bases, with 14 bases between them. The CDR3 spans 15 residues. Per germline, CDR1 MNHNS and CDR2 SASEGT. The entry originates in a study of shared clonotypes between healthy human individuals. TCRdb's copy holds only in-frame clones and misses some; the assay was immunoSEQ multiplex PCR. The sample contains 2 million to 2.5 million clones, under 97% of which appear only once. Study-level findings and limits: Sorted-subset sequencing, rarefaction showed, was incomplete despite large depth.

Sequences were obtained from naive CD4+ T cells sorted from blood. Subset in this sample: CD45RA+ positively selected. This TCR was recovered from a man aged 18 to 29 in good health. The chain joins TRBV6-1 to TRBJ2-3, with D perhaps being TRBD1 or TRBD2 (6 bases each). DNA for the CDR3: TGTGCCAGCACTCAAGGGGGGACTAGCACAGATACGCAGTATTTT. Amino acid sequence: CASTQGGTSTDTQYF.